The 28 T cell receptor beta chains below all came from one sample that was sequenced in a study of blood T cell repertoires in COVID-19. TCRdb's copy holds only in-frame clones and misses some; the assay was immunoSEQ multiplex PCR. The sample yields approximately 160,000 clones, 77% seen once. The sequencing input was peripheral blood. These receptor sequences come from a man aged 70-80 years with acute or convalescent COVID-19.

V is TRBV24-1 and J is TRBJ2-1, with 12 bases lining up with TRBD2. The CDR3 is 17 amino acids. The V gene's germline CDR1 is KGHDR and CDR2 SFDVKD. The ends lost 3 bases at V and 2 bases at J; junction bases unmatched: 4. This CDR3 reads CATSDTRLAGAYNEQFF. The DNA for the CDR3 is TGTGCCACCAGTGATACTAGACTAGCGGGAGCCTACAATGAGCAGTTCTTC.

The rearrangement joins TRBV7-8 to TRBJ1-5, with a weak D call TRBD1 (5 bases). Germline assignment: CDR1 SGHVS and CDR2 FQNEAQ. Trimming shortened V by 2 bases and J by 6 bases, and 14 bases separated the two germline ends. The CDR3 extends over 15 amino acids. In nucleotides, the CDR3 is TGTGCCAGCAGCTTATTGGGCAGGGTTAGTCAGCCCCAGCATTTT. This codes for CASSLLGRVSQPQHF.

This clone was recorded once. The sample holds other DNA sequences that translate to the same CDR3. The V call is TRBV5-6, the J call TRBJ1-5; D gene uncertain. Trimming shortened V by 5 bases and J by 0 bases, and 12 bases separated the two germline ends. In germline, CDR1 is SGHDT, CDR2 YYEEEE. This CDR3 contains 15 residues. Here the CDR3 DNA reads TGTGCCAGCAGTATGTTTACTGATAGCAATCAGCCCCAGCATTTT. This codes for CASSMFTDSNQPQHF.

As DNA, the CDR3 is TGTGCCAGCAGCTCCTTTGCCGGGACAGGGACCTACAATGAGCAGTTCTTC. Translated, it gives CASSSFAGTGTYNEQFF. The J gene is TRBJ2-1, the V gene TRBV7-9; TRBD1 matches at 9 bases. Germline V gives CDR1 SEHNR, CDR2 FQNEAQ (reference sequence). This CDR3 is 17 amino acids long. V shed 4 bases, J shed 2 bases, and the junction held 9 bases outside the gene matches. The full variable domain, rest sourced from reference TRBV7-9 and TRBJ2-1, is DTGVSQNPRHKITKRGQNVTFRCDPISEHNRLYWYRQTLGQGPEFLTYFQNEAQLEKSRLLSDRFSAERPKGSFSTLEIQRTEQGDSAMYLCASSSFAGTGTYNEQFFGPGTRLTVL.

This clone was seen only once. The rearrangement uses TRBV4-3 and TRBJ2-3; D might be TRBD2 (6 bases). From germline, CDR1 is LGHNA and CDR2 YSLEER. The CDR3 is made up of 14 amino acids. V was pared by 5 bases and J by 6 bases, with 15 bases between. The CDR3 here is CASSGGGPEDTQYF. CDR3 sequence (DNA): TGCGCCAGCAGCGGAGGAGGGCCGGAGGATACGCAGTATTTT.

CDR3 coding DNA: TGCGCCAGCAGCTTGCGAAGCGTCAGAGAATCAAAAGTTGCTTTCTTT. Translating gives CASSLRSVRESKVAFF. The V and J genes are TRBV5-1 and TRBJ1-1; no clear D gene. Per germline, CDR1 SGHRS and CDR2 YFSETQ. The V end lost 1 base, the J end lost 11 bases, and 24 bases lay between the germline ends. This CDR3 spans 16 amino acids.

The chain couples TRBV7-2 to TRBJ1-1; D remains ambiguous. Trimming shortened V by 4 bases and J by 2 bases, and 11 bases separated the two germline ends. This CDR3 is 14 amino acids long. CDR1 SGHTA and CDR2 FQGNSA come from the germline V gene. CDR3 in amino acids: CASSSVRGNTEAFF. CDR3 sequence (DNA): TGTGCCAGCAGCTCGGTGCGGGGTAACACTGAAGCTTTCTTT. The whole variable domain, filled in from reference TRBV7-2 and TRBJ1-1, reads GAGVSQSPSNKVTEKGKDVELRCDPISGHTALYWYRQSLGQGLEFLIYFQGNSAPDKSGLPSDRFSAERTGGSVSTLTIQRTQQEDSAVYLCASSSVRGNTEAFFGQGTRLTVV.

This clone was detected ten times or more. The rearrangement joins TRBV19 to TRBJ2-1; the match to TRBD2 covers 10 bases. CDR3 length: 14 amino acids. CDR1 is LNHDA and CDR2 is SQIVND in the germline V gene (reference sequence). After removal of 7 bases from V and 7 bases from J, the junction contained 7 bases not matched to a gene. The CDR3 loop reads CASTIAGGRNEQFF. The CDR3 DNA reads TGTGCCAGTACCATAGCGGGAGGTCGAAATGAGCAGTTCTTC.

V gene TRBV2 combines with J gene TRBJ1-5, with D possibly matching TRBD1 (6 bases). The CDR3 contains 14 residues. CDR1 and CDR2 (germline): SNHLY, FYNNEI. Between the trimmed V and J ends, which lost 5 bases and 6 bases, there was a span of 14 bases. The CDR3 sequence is CASSKYSGVQPQHF. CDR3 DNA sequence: TGTGCCAGCAGTAAATACTCAGGGGTTCAGCCCCAGCATTTT.

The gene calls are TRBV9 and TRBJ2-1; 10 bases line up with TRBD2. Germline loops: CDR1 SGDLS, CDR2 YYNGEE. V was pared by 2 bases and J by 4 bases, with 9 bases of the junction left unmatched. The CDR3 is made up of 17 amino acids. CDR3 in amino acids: CASSVAPGTSEYNEQFF. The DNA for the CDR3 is TGTGCCAGCAGCGTGGCTCCAGGGACTAGCGAGTACAATGAGCAGTTCTTC. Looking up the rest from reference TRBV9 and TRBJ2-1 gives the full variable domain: DSGVTQTPKHLITATGQRVTLRCSPRSGDLSVYWYQQSLDQGLQFLIQYYNGEERAKGNILERFSAQQFPDLHSELNLSSLELGDSALYFCASSVAPGTSEYNEQFFGPGTRLTVL.

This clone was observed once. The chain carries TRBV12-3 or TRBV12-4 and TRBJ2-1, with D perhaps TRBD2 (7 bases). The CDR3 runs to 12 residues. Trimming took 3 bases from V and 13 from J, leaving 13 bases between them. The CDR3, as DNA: TGTGCCAGCAGTTTGGGGGGGCTAGTCCAGTTCTTC. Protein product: CASSLGGLVQFF.

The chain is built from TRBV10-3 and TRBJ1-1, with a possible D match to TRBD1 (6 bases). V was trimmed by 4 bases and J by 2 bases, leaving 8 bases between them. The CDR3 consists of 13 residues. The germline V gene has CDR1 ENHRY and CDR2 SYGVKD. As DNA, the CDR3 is TGTGCCATCAGTGCGGACAGAAACACTGAAGCTTTCTTT. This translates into CAISADRNTEAFF.

DNA of the CDR3: TGCGCCAGCAGCTTGGCCATAGCGGGGATCACAGATACGCAGTATTTT. The encoded protein is CASSLAIAGITDTQYF. The chain links TRBV5-1 to TRBJ2-3; TRBD2 matches 8 bases. CDR3 length equals 16 residues. Per germline, CDR1 SGHRS and CDR2 YFSETQ. V dropped 0 bases and J dropped 2; count of bases not matched to a gene: 5.

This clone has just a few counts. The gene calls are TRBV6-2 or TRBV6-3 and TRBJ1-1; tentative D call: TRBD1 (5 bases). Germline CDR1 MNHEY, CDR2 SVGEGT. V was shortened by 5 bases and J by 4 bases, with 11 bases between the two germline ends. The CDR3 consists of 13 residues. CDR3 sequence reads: CASSRQSGTEAFF. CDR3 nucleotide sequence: TGTGCCAGCAGTAGACAGAGTGGCACTGAAGCTTTCTTT.

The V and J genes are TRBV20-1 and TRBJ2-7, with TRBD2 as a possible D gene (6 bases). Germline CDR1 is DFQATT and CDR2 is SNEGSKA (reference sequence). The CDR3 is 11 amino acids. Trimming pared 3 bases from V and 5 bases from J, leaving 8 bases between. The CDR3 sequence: CSASGGHEQYF. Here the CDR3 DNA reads TGCAGTGCTAGCGGGGGTCACGAGCAGTACTTC.

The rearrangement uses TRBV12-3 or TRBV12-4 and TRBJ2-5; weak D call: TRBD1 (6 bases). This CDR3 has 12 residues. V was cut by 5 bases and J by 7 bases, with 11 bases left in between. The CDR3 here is CASSRGWGTQYF. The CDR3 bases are TGTGCCAGCAGTAGGGGGTGGGGGACCCAGTACTTC.

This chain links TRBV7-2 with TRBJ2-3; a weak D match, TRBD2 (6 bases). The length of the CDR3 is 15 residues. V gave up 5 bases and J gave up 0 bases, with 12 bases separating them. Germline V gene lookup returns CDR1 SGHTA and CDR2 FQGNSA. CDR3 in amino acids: CASSTGLSSTDTQYF. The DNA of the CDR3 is TGTGCCAGCAGCACGGGACTGTCTAGCACAGATACGCAGTATTTT.

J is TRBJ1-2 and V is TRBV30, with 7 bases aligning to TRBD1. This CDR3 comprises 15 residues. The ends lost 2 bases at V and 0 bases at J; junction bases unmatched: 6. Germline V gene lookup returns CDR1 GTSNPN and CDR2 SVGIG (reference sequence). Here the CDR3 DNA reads TGTGCCTGGAGTATCCACAGGGGCCCTAACTATGGCTACACCTTC. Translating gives CAWSIHRGPNYGYTF.

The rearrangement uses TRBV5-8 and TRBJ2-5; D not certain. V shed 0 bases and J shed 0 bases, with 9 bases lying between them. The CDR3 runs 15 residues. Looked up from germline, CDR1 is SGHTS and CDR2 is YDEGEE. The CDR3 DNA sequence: TGTGCCAGCAGCTTGGGTTCCAGGTACCAAGAGACCCAGTACTTC. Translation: CASSLGSRYQETQYF.

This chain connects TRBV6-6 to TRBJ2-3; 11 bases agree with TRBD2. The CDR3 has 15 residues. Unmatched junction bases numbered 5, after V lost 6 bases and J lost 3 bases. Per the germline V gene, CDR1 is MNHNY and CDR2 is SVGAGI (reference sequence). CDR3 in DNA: TGTGCCAGCAGACTAGCGGGGGCCTTGACAGATACGCAGTATTTT. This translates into CASRLAGALTDTQYF.

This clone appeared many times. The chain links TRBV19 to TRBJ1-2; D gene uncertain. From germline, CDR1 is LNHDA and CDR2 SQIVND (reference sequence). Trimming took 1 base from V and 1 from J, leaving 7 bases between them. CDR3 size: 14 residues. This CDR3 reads CASSIGESNYGYTF. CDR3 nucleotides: TGTGCCAGTAGTATAGGGGAGAGTAACTATGGCTACACCTTC.

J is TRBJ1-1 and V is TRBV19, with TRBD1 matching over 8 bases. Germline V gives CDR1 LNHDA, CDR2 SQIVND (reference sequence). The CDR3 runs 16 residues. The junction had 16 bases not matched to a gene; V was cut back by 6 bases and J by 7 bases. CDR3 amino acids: CASSNEPRQGSGEAFF. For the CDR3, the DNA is TGTGCCAGTAGCAATGAGCCCCGACAGGGGTCTGGTGAAGCTTTCTTT.

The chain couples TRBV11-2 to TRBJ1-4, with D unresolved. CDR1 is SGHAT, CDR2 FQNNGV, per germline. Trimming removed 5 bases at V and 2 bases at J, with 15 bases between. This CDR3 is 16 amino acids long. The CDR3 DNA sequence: TGTGCCAGCAGCCCCCGGACGGGCGGGACTAATGAAAAACTGTTTTTT. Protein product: CASSPRTGGTNEKLFF.

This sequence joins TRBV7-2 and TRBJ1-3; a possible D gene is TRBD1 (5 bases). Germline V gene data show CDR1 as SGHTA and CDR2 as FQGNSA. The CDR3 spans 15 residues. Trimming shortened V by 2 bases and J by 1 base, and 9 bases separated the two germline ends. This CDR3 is CASSLRRGSGNTIYF. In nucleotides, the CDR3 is TGTGCCAGCAGCTTACGGAGGGGTTCTGGAAACACCATATATTTT.

This chain's CDR3 is CASSLLAGEIDEQFF. The CDR3 DNA sequence: TGTGCCAGCAGTCTCCTGGCGGGAGAGATTGATGAGCAGTTCTTC. This chain links TRBV28 with TRBJ2-1; 7 nucleotides match TRBD2. The CDR3 is made up of 15 amino acids. The germline gives CDR1 MDHEN, CDR2 SYDVKM. The junction had 12 bases not matched to a gene; V was cut back by 5 bases and J by 8 bases.

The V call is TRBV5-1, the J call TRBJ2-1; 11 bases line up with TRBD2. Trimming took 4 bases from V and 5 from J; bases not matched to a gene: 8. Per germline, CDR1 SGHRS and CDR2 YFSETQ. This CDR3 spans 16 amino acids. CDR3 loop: CASSPFGTSGNNEQFF. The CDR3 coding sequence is TGCGCCAGCAGCCCTTTCGGGACTAGCGGAAACAATGAGCAGTTCTTC.

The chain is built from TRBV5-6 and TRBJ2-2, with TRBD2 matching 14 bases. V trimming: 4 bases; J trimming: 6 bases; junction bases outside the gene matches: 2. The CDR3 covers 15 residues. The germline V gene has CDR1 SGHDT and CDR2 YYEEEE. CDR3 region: CASSTGLAGAGELFF. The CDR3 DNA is TGTGCCAGCAGCACGGGACTAGCGGGAGCCGGGGAGCTGTTTTTT.

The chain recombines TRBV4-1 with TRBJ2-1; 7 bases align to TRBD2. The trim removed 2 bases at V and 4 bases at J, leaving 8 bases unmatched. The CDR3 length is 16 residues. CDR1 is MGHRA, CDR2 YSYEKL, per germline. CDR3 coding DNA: TGCGCCAGCAGCCAATACCTAGCGGAAAGGTACAATGAGCAGTTCTTC. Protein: CASSQYLAERYNEQFF.